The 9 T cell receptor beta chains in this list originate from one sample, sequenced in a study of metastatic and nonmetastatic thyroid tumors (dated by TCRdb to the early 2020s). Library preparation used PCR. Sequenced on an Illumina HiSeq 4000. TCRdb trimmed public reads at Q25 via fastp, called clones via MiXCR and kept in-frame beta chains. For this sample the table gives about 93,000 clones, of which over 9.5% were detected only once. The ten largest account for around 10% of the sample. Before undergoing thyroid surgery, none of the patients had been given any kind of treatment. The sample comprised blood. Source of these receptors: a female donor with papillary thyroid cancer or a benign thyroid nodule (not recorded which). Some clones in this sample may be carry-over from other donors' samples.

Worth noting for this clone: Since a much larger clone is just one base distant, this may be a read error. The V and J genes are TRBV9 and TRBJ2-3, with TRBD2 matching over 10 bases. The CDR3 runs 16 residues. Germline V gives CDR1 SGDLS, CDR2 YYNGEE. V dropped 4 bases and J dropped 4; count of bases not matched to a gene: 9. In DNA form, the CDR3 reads TGTGCCAGCAGCATAGAGGCTAGCGGGAGTGCAGATACGCAGTATTTT. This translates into CASSIEASGSADTQYF.

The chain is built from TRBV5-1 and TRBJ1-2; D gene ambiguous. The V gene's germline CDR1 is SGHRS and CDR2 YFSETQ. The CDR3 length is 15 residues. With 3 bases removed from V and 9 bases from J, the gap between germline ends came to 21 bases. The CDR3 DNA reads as TGCGCCAGCAGCTCGCCGGGCCTTGTTCCTAATTGCTACACCTTC. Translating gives CASSSPGLVPNCYTF.

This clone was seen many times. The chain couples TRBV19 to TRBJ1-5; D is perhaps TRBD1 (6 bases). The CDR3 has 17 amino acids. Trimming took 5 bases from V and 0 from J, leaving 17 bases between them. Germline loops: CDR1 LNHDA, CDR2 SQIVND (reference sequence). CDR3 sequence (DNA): TGTGCCAGTAGTCCCAATACAGGGACCTATAGCAATCAGCCCCAGCATTTT. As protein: CASSPNTGTYSNQPQHF.

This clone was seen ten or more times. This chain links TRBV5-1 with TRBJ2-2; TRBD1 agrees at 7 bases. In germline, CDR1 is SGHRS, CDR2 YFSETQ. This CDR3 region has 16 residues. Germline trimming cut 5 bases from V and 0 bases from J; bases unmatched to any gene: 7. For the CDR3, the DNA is TGCGCCAGCAGGGAGAGGACAGGCTCGAACACCGGGGAGCTGTTTTTT. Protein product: CASRERTGSNTGELFF.

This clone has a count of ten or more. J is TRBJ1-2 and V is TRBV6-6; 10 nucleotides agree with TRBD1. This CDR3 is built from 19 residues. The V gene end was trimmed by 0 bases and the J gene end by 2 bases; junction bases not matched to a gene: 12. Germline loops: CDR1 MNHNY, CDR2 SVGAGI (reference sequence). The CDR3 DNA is TGTGCCAGCAGTTACTCGATATGGGACAGGGGATTCAAAAACTATGGCTACACCTTC. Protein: CASSYSIWDRGFKNYGYTF.

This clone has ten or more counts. This CDR3 is CASSLPQVTNEKLFF. The CDR3 nucleotides read TGTGCCAGCAGTCTCCCACAGGTTACTAATGAAAAACTGTTTTTT. The rearrangement links TRBV6-1 to TRBJ1-4; D is perhaps TRBD1 (5 bases). CDR3 length: 15 residues. V dropped 5 bases and J dropped 2 bases, with 12 bases sitting between them. The germline CDR1 and CDR2 sequences are MNHNS and SASEGT.

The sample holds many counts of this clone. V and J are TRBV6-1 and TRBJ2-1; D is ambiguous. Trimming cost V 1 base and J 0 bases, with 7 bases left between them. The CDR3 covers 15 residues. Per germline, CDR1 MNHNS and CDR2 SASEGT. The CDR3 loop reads CASSEGTSSYNEQFF. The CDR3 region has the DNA TGTGCCAGCAGTGAAGGGACGAGCTCCTACAATGAGCAGTTCTTC.

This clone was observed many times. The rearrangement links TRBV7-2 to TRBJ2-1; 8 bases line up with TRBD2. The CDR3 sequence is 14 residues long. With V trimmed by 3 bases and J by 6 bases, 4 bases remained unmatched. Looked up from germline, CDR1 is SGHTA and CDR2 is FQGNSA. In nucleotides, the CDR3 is TGTGCCAGCAGCTTGGGACTAGTGGGCAATGAGCAGTTCTTC. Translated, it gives CASSLGLVGNEQFF.

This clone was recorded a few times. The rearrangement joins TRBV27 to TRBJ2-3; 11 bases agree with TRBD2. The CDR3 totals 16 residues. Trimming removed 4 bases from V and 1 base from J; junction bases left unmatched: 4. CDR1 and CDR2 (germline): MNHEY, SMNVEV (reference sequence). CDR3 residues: CASSSRLAGCTDTQYF. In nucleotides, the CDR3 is TGTGCCAGCAGTTCCCGACTAGCGGGGTGCACAGATACGCAGTATTTT.